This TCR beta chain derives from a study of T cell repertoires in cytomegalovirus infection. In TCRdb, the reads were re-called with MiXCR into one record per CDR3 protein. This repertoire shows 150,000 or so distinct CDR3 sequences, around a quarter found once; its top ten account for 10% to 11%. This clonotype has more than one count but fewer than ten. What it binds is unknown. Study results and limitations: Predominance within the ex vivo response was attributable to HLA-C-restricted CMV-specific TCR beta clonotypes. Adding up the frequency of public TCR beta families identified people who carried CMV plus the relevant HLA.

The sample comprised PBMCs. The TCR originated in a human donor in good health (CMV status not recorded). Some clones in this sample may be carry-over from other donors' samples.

CDR3 sequence reads: CASSQEGQGPFYEQYF. The CDR3 coding sequence is TGTGCCAGCAGCCAAGAGGGACAGGGTCCTTTCTACGAGCAGTACTTC. The V gene is TRBV7-9, the J gene TRBJ2-7, with 9 nucleotides matching TRBD1. Germline CDR1 reads SEHNR; CDR2 reads FQNEAQ (reference sequence). Losses at the gene ends were 5 bases for V and 3 bases for J; bases not matched to a gene: 11. The CDR3 totals 16 residues.